These 10 T cell receptor beta chains were all obtained from the same sample, sequenced in a study of blood T cell repertoires in COVID-19. Clones were read by immunoSEQ multiplex PCR, and TCRdb kept only the in-frame ones, dropping some. The sample includes about 270,000 clones, roughly 88% of them seen just once. Sequencing used peripheral blood. These TCRs come from a woman in her 70s with acute or convalescent COVID-19.

The chain couples TRBV9 to TRBJ2-1; 8 bases are shared with TRBD2. The V gene's germline CDR1 is SGDLS and CDR2 YYNGEE. The CDR3 length is 15 residues. The J segment lost 8 bases and the V segment lost 0 bases, leaving 7 bases of the junction unmatched. The chain's CDR3 is CASSVAGGIGDEQFF. The CDR3 region has the DNA TGTGCCAGCAGCGTAGCGGGGGGGATCGGCGATGAGCAGTTCTTC.

This clone was seen a single time. This chain joins TRBV7-8 and TRBJ1-1, with a tentative D call TRBD1 (6 bases). The CDR3 is made up of 12 amino acids. Per germline, CDR1 SGHVS and CDR2 FQNEAQ. The V end lost 5 bases, the J end lost 12 bases, and 16 bases lay between the germline ends. This CDR3 is CASSVTGFASFF. The CDR3 region has the DNA TGTGCCAGCAGCGTCACAGGGTTTGCGTCTTTCTTT.

This rearrangement joins TRBV21-1 to TRBJ1-1. TRBV21-1 constitutes a pseudogene. The CDR3 loop spans 11 amino acids. The chain's CDR3 is CASSLLNEAFF. The CDR3 DNA reads TGTGCCAGCAGCCTCCTAAATGAAGCTTTCTTT.

CDR3 in DNA: TGCGCCAGCAGCGGACAGGGGGTCACCGGGGAGCTGTTTTTT. Translation: CASSGQGVTGELFF. This chain uses TRBV5-1 with TRBJ2-2; 10 nucleotides match TRBD1. The junction had 1 base not matched to a gene; V was cut back by 4 bases and J by 4 bases. The CDR3 runs 14 residues. Germline V lookup: CDR1 SGHRS, CDR2 YFSETQ.

V and J are TRBV7-9 and TRBJ1-3, with D tentatively TRBD1 (5 bases). The CDR3 spans 14 residues. Trimming left V 2 bases short and J 1 base short, with 6 bases between. Germline V gene sequence: CDR1 SEHNR, CDR2 FQNEAQ (reference sequence). The CDR3 here is CASSLSGSGNTIYF. CDR3 DNA sequence: TGTGCCAGCAGCTTATCAGGGTCTGGAAACACCATATATTTT.

This clone was seen a single time. This chain links TRBV5-4 with TRBJ1-2; 7 bases fit TRBD1. This CDR3 comprises 16 residues. Germline CDR1 reads SGHNT; CDR2 reads YYREEE (reference sequence). V was pared by 1 base and J by 2 bases, with 8 bases of the junction left unmatched. CDR3 in amino acids: CASSLKGARRNYGYTF. The CDR3 nucleotides read TGTGCCAGCAGCTTGAAGGGGGCCCGGCGCAACTATGGCTACACCTTC.

The chain combines TRBV10-3 with TRBJ2-5; 11 positions match TRBD1. Trimming took 3 bases from V and 4 from J; bases not matched to a gene: 1. CDR3 length: 14 residues. Per germline, CDR1 ENHRY and CDR2 SYGVKD. The CDR3 here is CAISDGTGGETQYF. As DNA, the CDR3 is TGTGCCATCAGTGACGGGACAGGGGGAGAGACCCAGTACTTC.

This rearrangement joins TRBV11-2 to TRBJ2-2; 8 bases fit TRBD2. Germline lookup yields CDR1 SGHAT and CDR2 FQNNGV. V dropped 1 base and J dropped 4; count of bases not matched to a gene: 5. The CDR3 is 16 amino acids. In DNA, the CDR3 is TGTGCCAGCAGCTTAGGAGCTAGCGGGTTCACCGGGGAGCTGTTTTTT. Amino acid sequence: CASSLGASGFTGELFF.

V usage is TRBV6-6 and J usage is TRBJ1-2; D remains ambiguous. The V end lost 6 bases, the J end lost 2 bases, and 10 bases lay between the germline ends. Germline V lookup: CDR1 MNHNY, CDR2 SVGAGI (reference sequence). CDR3 size: 13 residues. CDR3 amino acids: CASSPRENYGYTF. CDR3 DNA sequence: TGTGCCAGCAGCCCCCGCGAGAACTATGGCTACACCTTC.

This chain connects TRBV24-1 to TRBJ2-3, with D perhaps matching TRBD1 (6 bases). The CDR3 totals 17 residues. The V gene's germline CDR1 is KGHDR and CDR2 SFDVKD. V was cut by 2 bases and J by 0 bases, with 14 bases left in between. CDR3 region: CATSDSGQPTSTDTQYF. The CDR3 DNA sequence: TGTGCCACCAGTGATTCAGGACAGCCTACTAGCACAGATACGCAGTATTTT.